In its sample, the clone carrying this T cell receptor (beta chain) was seen a few times. Its antigen is unidentified. This CDR3 is built from 14 residues. Germline values: CDR1 KGHSH, CDR2 LQKENI. V trimming: 9 bases; J trimming: 6 bases; junction bases outside the gene matches: 12. A multiplex PCR was run with 60 Vbeta primers and 13 Jbeta primers. Libraries were prepared by immunoSEQ multiplex PCR; TCRdb keeps only in-frame clonotypes and omits some of them. The sample has around 67,000 clones; approximately 74% are singletons. This sample was taken from a study of cytomegalovirus exposure and HLA in healthy donors. General study points: A later analysis found common viral pathogens apparently linked to several of the most significant clusters. Accounts indicate the classifier identified cytomegalovirus status with strong specificity and sensitivity. A missense DCLRE1C variant was associated with V- and J-gene trimming of TCR beta chains in a later analysis, and an independent cohort replicated the association.

The sample consisted of PBMCs. The chain links TRBV18 to TRBJ1-2; 8 nucleotides match TRBD1. This clonotype originated in a woman younger than 45 in good health and CMV-seropositive. Here the CDR3 reads CASSLTGGIDGYTF. The CDR3 DNA sequence: TGTGCCAGTTCGCTTACAGGGGGAATCGATGGCTACACCTTC.